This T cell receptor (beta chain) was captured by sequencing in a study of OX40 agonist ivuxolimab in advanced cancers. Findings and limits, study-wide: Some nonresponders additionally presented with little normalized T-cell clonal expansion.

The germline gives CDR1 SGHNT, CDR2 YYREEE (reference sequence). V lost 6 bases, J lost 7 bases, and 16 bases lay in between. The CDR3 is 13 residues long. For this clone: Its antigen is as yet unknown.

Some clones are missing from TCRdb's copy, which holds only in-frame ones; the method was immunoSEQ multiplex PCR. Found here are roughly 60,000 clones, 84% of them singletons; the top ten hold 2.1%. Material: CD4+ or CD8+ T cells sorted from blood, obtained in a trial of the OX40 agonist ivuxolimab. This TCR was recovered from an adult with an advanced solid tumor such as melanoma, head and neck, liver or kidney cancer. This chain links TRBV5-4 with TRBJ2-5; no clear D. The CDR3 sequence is CASTSAGLGTQYF. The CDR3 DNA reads TGTGCCAGCACCTCGGCCGGGTTAGGGACCCAGTACTTC.